The 25 T cell receptor beta chains below come from one sample, sequenced in a study of blood T cell repertoires in COVID-19. TCRdb's copy holds only in-frame clones and misses some; the assay was immunoSEQ multiplex PCR. The table has approximately 280,000 clones, about 88% seen once; the top ten hold around 12%. The sequenced sample consisted of peripheral blood. The receptor set was obtained from a woman aged 55-69 years with acute or convalescent COVID-19.

Regarding this clone: Additional DNA sequences in this sample encode the identical CDR3. The V and J genes are TRBV5-4 and TRBJ2-2, with a tentative D call TRBD1 (5 bases). V was pared by 0 bases and J by 1 base, with 7 bases between. The CDR3 contains 15 residues. Germline lookup yields CDR1 SGHNT and CDR2 YYREEE (reference sequence). This CDR3 reads CASSLDRLNTGELFF. In DNA, the CDR3 is TGTGCCAGCAGCTTGGACAGGTTGAACACCGGGGAGCTGTTTTTT.

The rearrangement joins TRBV7-9 to TRBJ1-4; 8 bases agree with TRBD1. The length of the CDR3 is 15 residues. CDR1 and CDR2 (germline): SEHNR, FQNEAQ (reference sequence). V shed 8 bases and J 8 bases; nucleotides not matched to a gene: 13. The CDR3 loop is CASGMGTGLSEKLFF. DNA of the CDR3: TGTGCCAGCGGGATGGGGACAGGTTTGAGCGAAAAACTGTTTTTT.

V usage is TRBV7-2 and J usage is TRBJ1-2, with D possibly TRBD1 on 6 matching bases. The V gene lost 5 bases and the J gene lost 6 bases, with 13 bases spanning the gap. Germline loops: CDR1 SGHTA, CDR2 FQGNSA. The CDR3 spans 13 residues. CDR3 bases: TGTGCCAGCAGCCGGACAGAGAGGGATGGCTACACCTTC. Translation: CASSRTERDGYTF.

This chain uses TRBV9 with TRBJ2-5; 8 positions match TRBD2. This CDR3 has 14 residues. J was trimmed by 3 bases and V by 2 bases; bases with no gene match: 3. Germline V lookup: CDR1 SGDLS, CDR2 YYNGEE. The CDR3 bases are TGTGCCAGCAGCGTTAGCGGGGAAGAAGAGACCCAGTACTTC. It codes for CASSVSGEEETQYF.

This clone appeared a single time. V and J are TRBV5-1 and TRBJ2-3; the D is unclear. V was clipped by 6 bases and J by 3 bases, with 17 bases between them. Germline CDR1 reads SGHRS; CDR2 reads YFSETQ. The CDR3 length is 15 residues. The CDR3 sequence is CASNKASAETDTQYF. The CDR3 DNA reads as TGCGCCAGCAATAAAGCCTCGGCGGAGACAGATACGCAGTATTTT.

The V gene is TRBV19, the J gene TRBJ1-5, with TRBD1 identical over 7 bases. Trimming took 5 bases from V and 6 from J; bases not matched to a gene: 10. This CDR3 has 15 amino acids. The germline gives CDR1 LNHDA, CDR2 SQIVND (reference sequence). The CDR3 region has the DNA TGTGCCAGTAGTTCCGGGACAGTTCTAGGTCAGCCCCAGCATTTT. It specifies CASSSGTVLGQPQHF.

The J gene is TRBJ2-1, the V gene TRBV27, with TRBD1 matching over 9 bases. V lost 5 bases to trimming and J lost 6 bases; unmatched junction nucleotides: 8. The CDR3 has 15 residues. Per the germline V gene, CDR1 is MNHEY and CDR2 is SMNVEV (reference sequence). CDR3 in DNA: TGTGCCAGCAGTGGGGGCGGGACAGGGATCAATGAGCAGTTCTTC. Amino acid sequence: CASSGGGTGINEQFF.

This clone was picked up one time. V and J are TRBV5-1 and TRBJ2-3; TRBD1 agrees at 11 bases. The germline V gene has CDR1 SGHRS and CDR2 YFSETQ. Trimming cost V 5 bases and J 3 bases; bases outside gene matches: 11. CDR3 length: 17 residues. The CDR3 DNA reads TGCGCCAGCAGAGGTCCTTCCGGGACAGGGGGAACAGATACGCAGTATTTT. Translating it yields CASRGPSGTGGTDTQYF.

This chain uses TRBV6-5 with TRBJ1-5; a weak D match, TRBD1 (6 bases). V was cut by 5 bases and J by 0 bases, with 11 bases left in between. Germline V CDR1 and CDR2: MNHEY, SVGAGI. This CDR3 has 15 residues. CDR3 DNA sequence: TGTGCCAGCAGTAAAACAGGGTATAGCAATCAGCCCCAGCATTTT. Translating gives CASSKTGYSNQPQHF.

The chain has TRBV4-3 and TRBJ1-6; tentative D call: TRBD1 (6 bases). Between the trimmed V and J ends, which lost 2 bases and 3 bases, there was a span of 11 bases. CDR1 is LGHNA and CDR2 is YSLEER in the germline V gene. This CDR3 is built from 16 residues. In DNA, the CDR3 is TGCGCCAGCAGCCAATCCGGGACACTCTATAATTCACCCCTCCACTTT. Translation: CASSQSGTLYNSPLHF.

The rearrangement uses TRBV5-8 and TRBJ2-3; D not resolved. V shed 1 base and J shed 1 base, with 10 bases lying between them. Per the germline V gene, CDR1 is SGHTS and CDR2 is YDEGEE. This CDR3 is built from 15 residues. For the CDR3, the DNA is TGTGCCAGCAGCTTGTATTTGCAGGGCACAGATACGCAGTATTTT. Protein: CASSLYLQGTDTQYF.

This clone appeared a single time. The chain recombines TRBV30 with TRBJ2-5; TRBD2 agrees at 8 bases. V lost 0 bases to trimming and J lost 4 bases; unmatched junction nucleotides: 10. This CDR3 is 16 amino acids long. The germline gives CDR1 GTSNPN, CDR2 SVGIG (reference sequence). CDR3 DNA sequence: TGTGCCTGGAGTGTCCTCCTGCCCGGGGGGGGAGAGACCCAGTACTTC. It encodes CAWSVLLPGGGETQYF.

The rearrangement joins TRBV9 to TRBJ1-2; 7 bases agree with TRBD1. V lost 1 base and J lost 5; bases outside the gene matches: 5. This CDR3 comprises 14 residues. CDR1 is SGDLS, CDR2 YYNGEE, per germline. CDR3 nucleotide sequence: TGTGCCAGCAGCGTACGGACAGGCGGTTATGGCTACACCTTC. Amino acid sequence: CASSVRTGGYGYTF.

This sequence joins TRBV5-1 and TRBJ1-2; the match to TRBD1 covers 9 bases. CDR1 and CDR2 from the germline V gene are SGHRS and YFSETQ. The CDR3 length is 16 residues. V trimming: 0 bases; J trimming: 1 base; junction bases outside the gene matches: 4. The CDR3 sequence is CASSLALDRGNYGYTF. The CDR3 region has the DNA TGCGCCAGCAGCTTGGCCCTGGACAGGGGTAACTATGGCTACACCTTC. The full variable domain, rest sourced from reference TRBV5-1 and TRBJ1-2, is KAGVTQTPRYLIKTRGQQVTLSCSPISGHRSVSWYQQTPGQGLQFLFEYFSETQRNKGNFPGRFSGRQFSNSRSEMNVSTLELGDSALYLCASSLALDRGNYGYTFGSGTRLTVV.

The chain couples TRBV30 to TRBJ1-3, with D hard to call. The germline V gene has CDR1 GTSNPN and CDR2 SVGIG (reference sequence). This CDR3 comprises 14 residues. The V end was cut by 0 bases, the J end by 0 bases, with 6 bases between. The CDR3 protein is CAWSVMSSGNTIYF. The DNA for the CDR3 is TGTGCCTGGAGTGTAATGAGCTCTGGAAACACCATATATTTT.

The V call is TRBV19, the J call TRBJ2-7, with D perhaps TRBD2 (5 bases). Trimming took off 1 base at V and 3 bases at J, with 13 bases between the two ends. This CDR3 comprises 15 residues. Germline V gives CDR1 LNHDA, CDR2 SQIVND (reference sequence). This chain's CDR3 is CASSIVAGVLYEQYF. CDR3 in DNA: TGTGCCAGTAGTATAGTTGCGGGCGTCCTCTACGAGCAGTACTTC.

As DNA, the CDR3 is TGTGCCACCAGTGATCCCCGGGACTCCTCTCCCCCCACAGATACGCAGTATTTT. Its protein product is CATSDPRDSSPPTDTQYF. The chain employs TRBV24-1 and TRBJ2-3; weak D call: TRBD2 (6 bases). The CDR3 is 18 residues long. Germline assignment: CDR1 KGHDR and CDR2 SFDVKD. The V and J ends lost 3 bases and 2 bases respectively, with 20 bases between them.

The DNA for the CDR3 is TGTGCCAGCAGCCCCCCCGGGGGAAGCTCCTACAATGAGCAGTTCTTC. Its translation: CASSPPGGSSYNEQFF. This chain connects TRBV13 to TRBJ2-1; D might be TRBD2 (6 bases). Between the trimmed V and J ends, which lost 5 bases and 0 bases, there was a span of 14 bases. The CDR3 totals 16 residues. Germline loops: CDR1 PRHDT, CDR2 FYEKMQ (reference sequence).

The V gene is TRBV28, the J gene TRBJ2-7, with TRBD1 matching over 7 bases. This CDR3 is 12 amino acids long. CDR1 is MDHEN, CDR2 SYDVKM, per germline. Unmatched junction bases numbered 3, after V lost 7 bases and J lost 3 bases. The CDR3, as DNA: TGTGCCAGCACTCAGGGGGTCTACGAGCAGTACTTC. As protein: CASTQGVYEQYF. Combining the CDR3 with reference TRBV28 and TRBJ2-7 gives the whole variable domain DVKVTQSSRYLVKRTGEKVFLECVQDMDHENMFWYRQDPGLGLRLIYFSYDVKMKEKGDIPEGYSVSREKKERFSLILESASTNQTSMYLCASTQGVYEQYFGPGTRLTVT.

This rearrangement joins TRBV3-1 (or the pseudogene TRBV3-2) to TRBJ1-2; perhaps TRBD1 as D (5 bases). The CDR3 runs 14 residues. The germline V and J ends were trimmed by 4 bases and 4 bases, with 13 bases remaining between them. The germline CDR1 and CDR2 sequences are LGHDT and YNNKEL (reference sequence). The CDR3 coding sequence is TGTGCCAGCAGCCCCAGGGCAGGTAGCTATGGCTACACCTTC. Translation: CASSPRAGSYGYTF.

The chain couples TRBV3-1 (or the pseudogene TRBV3-2) to TRBJ2-3; possible D gene TRBD2, 5 bases. V lost 4 bases, J lost 4 bases, and 9 bases lay in between. CDR1 and CDR2 (germline): LGHDT, YNNKEL (reference sequence). The CDR3 consists of 13 residues. CDR3 sequence: CASSPVLADTQYF. The CDR3 coding sequence is TGTGCCAGCAGCCCAGTACTAGCAGATACGCAGTATTTT.

V gene TRBV27 combines with J gene TRBJ1-4; no definite D call. The CDR3 spans 15 residues. Trimming cost V 4 bases and J 7 bases, with 16 bases left between them. Per the germline V gene, CDR1 is MNHEY and CDR2 is SMNVEV (reference sequence). CDR3 DNA sequence: TGTGCCAGCAGTTCAGGATCTGACATGGGTGAAAAACTGTTTTTT. It translates to CASSSGSDMGEKLFF.

As DNA, the CDR3 is TGTGCCAGCAGCTTAGAAGGGGGCCGTGGAAACACCATATATTTT. It encodes CASSLEGGRGNTIYF. The chain combines TRBV7-2 with TRBJ1-3, with TRBD1 matching over 7 bases. The CDR3 has 15 amino acids. V shed 1 base and J 3 bases; nucleotides not matched to a gene: 3. Germline V lookup: CDR1 SGHTA, CDR2 FQGNSA.

V is TRBV9 and J is TRBJ2-3; 10 bases agree with TRBD2. J gave up 5 bases and V 4 bases, and 13 bases lay outside the gene matches. There are 17 residues in the CDR3. Germline V gene lookup returns CDR1 SGDLS and CDR2 YYNGEE. As DNA, the CDR3 is TGTGCCAGCAGCACTCGGGGGAGCGGGAGGGCGGGAGATACGCAGTATTTT. It yields the protein CASSTRGSGRAGDTQYF.

V and J are TRBV6-5 and TRBJ2-7; 9 bases are shared with TRBD2. CDR1 and CDR2 from the germline V gene are MNHEY and SVGAGI. This CDR3 is 11 amino acids long. V gave up 8 bases and J gave up 7 bases; unmatched junction bases: 3. CDR3 bases: TGTGCCAGCGGGACTAGCATTGAGCAGTACTTC. Its protein is CASGTSIEQYF.